This T cell receptor (beta chain) derives from a study of blood T cell repertoires in COVID-19. For the study at large: Both acute and convalescent COVID-19 samples were obtained from the United States, Italy and Spain.

Using immunoSEQ multiplex PCR, the repertoire was profiled, and TCRdb retains in-frame clones only, with some absent. The sample holds over 90,000 clones; approximately 88% are singletons and the top ten take about 12%. The CDR3 is 14 amino acids. CDR1 and CDR2 (germline): SGHTS, YDEGEE. V gave up 5 bases and J gave up 5 bases, with 14 bases separating them. This receptor was taken from a human donor in a cohort sampled during active COVID-19. The sample taken for sequencing was peripheral blood. The genes are TRBV5-8 and TRBJ1-5, with D possibly matching TRBD1 (5 bases). CDR3 residues: CASSQWGRHQPQHF. In nucleotides, the CDR3 is TGTGCCAGCAGTCAATGGGGCCGCCATCAGCCCCAGCATTTT.